This record looks at one T cell receptor beta chain sequence and its context. Deletions cut 0 bases from V and 5 bases from J, with 11 bases between. Germline V gives CDR1 SGHVS, CDR2 FNYEAQ. This CDR3 contains 14 residues. The data originate from a study of T cells after somatic rescue of genetic block. TCRdb's copy holds only in-frame clones and misses some; the assay was immunoSEQ multiplex PCR. The data contain tens of thousands of clones, roughly 93% of them singletons. The chain combines TRBV7-6 with TRBJ2-7, with TRBD2 as a possible D gene (7 bases). The origin of this receptor is a man in his thirties or forties. The sample was peripheral blood mononuclear cells (PBMCs). CDR3 protein: CASSLAGGADEQYF. The CDR3 coding sequence is TGTGCCAGCAGCTTAGCTGGGGGGGCTGACGAGCAGTACTTC.